This TCR beta chain was captured in a study of blood T cell repertoires in COVID-19. Study at large: The United States, Italy and Spain supplied acute and convalescent COVID-19 samples. PBMCs, B-cell-depleted T cells, or T cells provided the cDNA or gDNA that made up the material.

Repertoires were generated with immunoSEQ multiplex PCR, while TCRdb's copy carries only in-frame clones and drops some. Of tens of thousands of clones in the sample, about 80% were seen once. Germline trimming cut 7 bases from V and 4 bases from J; bases unmatched to any gene: 9. The CDR3 has 14 residues. Germline CDR1 is SNHLY and CDR2 is FYNNEI. Sequencing used peripheral blood. The chain links TRBV2 to TRBJ1-1, with 7 bases fitting TRBD1. The sequence derives from a woman in her 70s with acute or convalescent COVID-19. In nucleotides, the CDR3 is TGTGCCAGCAAAACAGGGGAGTGGGGCACTGAAGCTTTCTTT. The encoded protein is CASKTGEWGTEAFF.